The 21 T cell receptor beta chains below all came from one sample that was sequenced in a study of control samples from healthy donors and cancer patients. Measured with immunoSEQ multiplex PCR; TCRdb has only the in-frame clones, and not every one. This table holds about 140,000 clones, about 91% found once. Sample: blood. The receptors were sampled from a man aged 25-45 years in good health.

The chain is built from TRBV12-3 or TRBV12-4 and TRBJ2-3, with D hard to call. The CDR3 covers 13 residues. Trimming took 6 bases from V and 7 from J, leaving 14 bases between them. The CDR3 loop is CASSATPTNTQYF. In DNA form, the CDR3 reads TGTGCCAGCAGCGCGACCCCCACGAATACGCAGTATTTT.

The chain joins TRBV7-8 to TRBJ2-7, with unresolved D. V was pared by 2 bases and J by 4 bases, with 9 bases between. The CDR3 runs to 13 residues. CDR1 is SGHVS and CDR2 is FQNEAQ in the germline V gene. The CDR3 loop is CASSLYGRYEQYF. The CDR3 coding sequence is TGTGCCAGCAGCTTATATGGTCGGTACGAGCAGTACTTC.

The V and J genes are TRBV5-4 and TRBJ1-4; D is uncertain. CDR3 length equals 13 residues. The V gene's germline CDR1 is SGHNT and CDR2 YYREEE (reference sequence). Trimming took off 3 bases at V and 7 bases at J, with 10 bases between the two ends. The CDR3: CASSSVGSEKLFF. The CDR3 DNA is TGTGCCAGCAGCTCTGTCGGGAGTGAAAAACTGTTTTTT.

The genes are TRBV6-6 and TRBJ1-2, with 7 positions matching TRBD1. J lost 6 bases, V lost 2 bases, and 9 bases had no gene match. Germline V gives CDR1 MNHNY, CDR2 SVGAGI (reference sequence). This CDR3 contains 15 residues. CDR3 loop: CASSYPSTGRDGYTF. CDR3 nucleotide sequence: TGTGCCAGCAGTTACCCCTCGACAGGGCGGGATGGCTACACCTTC.

V is TRBV10-3 and J is TRBJ2-3; 7 nucleotides agree with TRBD2. The CDR3 extends over 14 amino acids. CDR1 and CDR2 (germline): ENHRY, SYGVKD. After removal of 4 bases from V and 2 bases from J, the junction contained 3 bases not matched to a gene. For the CDR3, the DNA is TGTGCCATCAGTGGCGGGGGTCCCACAGATACGCAGTATTTT. Translated: CAISGGGPTDTQYF.

The rearrangement joins TRBV2 to TRBJ1-3; no reliable D call. From germline, CDR1 is SNHLY and CDR2 FYNNEI. The CDR3 has 12 amino acids. V dropped 7 bases and J dropped 1 base, with 5 bases sitting between them. CDR3 region: CASMESGNTIYF. The DNA for the CDR3 is TGTGCCAGCATGGAATCTGGAAACACCATATATTTT.

This sequence joins TRBV7-9 and TRBJ2-2; 7 nucleotides agree with TRBD1. The germline V gene has CDR1 SEHNR and CDR2 FQNEAQ (reference sequence). V lost 2 bases, J lost 2 bases, and 8 bases stayed unmatched. The CDR3 is made up of 17 amino acids. As DNA, the CDR3 is TGTGCCAGCAGCTTACACAGGGGAAGCCCTAACACCGGGGAGCTGTTTTTT. This codes for CASSLHRGSPNTGELFF.

The chain uses TRBV19 and TRBJ2-7; 10 bases agree with TRBD1. CDR1 and CDR2 (germline): LNHDA, SQIVND (reference sequence). This CDR3 contains 13 residues. The V gene end was trimmed by 10 bases and the J gene end by 6 bases; junction bases not matched to a gene: 9. For the CDR3, the DNA is TGTGCCATCCCAGGGGACAGGGGTGGCGAGCAGTACTTC. This gives the protein CAIPGDRGGEQYF. Full variable domain (outside the CDR3, taken from reference TRBV19 and TRBJ2-7): DGGITQSPKYLFRKEGQNVTLSCEQNLNHDAMYWYRQDPGQGLRLIYYSQIVNDFQKGDIAEGYSVSREKKESFPLTVTSAQKNPTAFYLCAIPGDRGGEQYFGPGTRLTVT.

The chain joins TRBV29-1 to TRBJ1-1; D unresolved. CDR1 is SQVTM, CDR2 ANQGSEA, per germline. The CDR3 has 15 residues. V was shortened by 5 bases and J by 0 bases, with 16 bases between the two germline ends. The CDR3 here is CSVRTRVDMNTEAFF. For the CDR3, the DNA is TGCAGCGTTCGGACTCGGGTCGATATGAACACTGAAGCTTTCTTT.

The chain employs TRBV11-3 and TRBJ2-2, with 8 bases lining up with TRBD2. This CDR3 has 14 amino acids. Germline loops: CDR1 SGHNT, CDR2 YENEEA. Trimming cost V 5 bases and J 3 bases; bases outside gene matches: 2. The CDR3 is CASSPGGYTGELFF. The CDR3 nucleotides read TGTGCCAGCAGCCCGGGGGGGTACACCGGGGAGCTGTTTTTT.

V is TRBV15 and J is TRBJ1-2; D remains unclear. CDR3 size: 13 residues. The germline CDR1 and CDR2 sequences are LNHNV and YYDKDF (reference sequence). Trimming cost V 9 bases and J 1 base, with 12 bases left between them. The CDR3 reads CATQEGSNYGYTF. As DNA, the CDR3 is TGTGCCACTCAAGAAGGGAGTAACTATGGCTACACCTTC.

This rearrangement joins TRBV19 to TRBJ1-6; no definite D call. Trimming took off 3 bases at V and 6 bases at J, with 15 bases between the two ends. The CDR3 extends over 16 amino acids. Germline V gives CDR1 LNHDA, CDR2 SQIVND (reference sequence). The CDR3 spells CASSIGSGFLNSPLHF. The CDR3 region has the DNA TGTGCCAGTAGTATTGGCTCCGGGTTCCTTAATTCACCCCTCCACTTT.

This clone was picked up a small number of times. The chain has TRBV27 and TRBJ2-3, with 7 bases fitting TRBD2. CDR1 and CDR2 from the germline V gene are MNHEY and SMNVEV (reference sequence). The CDR3 has 16 residues. The J segment lost 1 base and the V segment lost 6 bases, leaving 10 bases of the junction unmatched. The CDR3 DNA sequence: TGTGCCAGCAGCCTAACTAAGCGGGGTGGCACAGATACGCAGTATTTT. This sequence encodes CASSLTKRGGTDTQYF.

The gene calls are TRBV12-3 or TRBV12-4 and TRBJ1-4, with D perhaps TRBD1 (6 bases). V was cut by 5 bases and J by 10 bases, with 14 bases left in between. CDR3 length: 13 amino acids. The chain's CDR3 is CASSRTVRAKLFF. The CDR3 nucleotides read TGTGCCAGCAGTCGGACAGTACGCGCAAAACTGTTTTTT.

This rearrangement joins TRBV3-1 (or the pseudogene TRBV3-2) to TRBJ2-5; 10 bases are a match to TRBD2. Per germline, CDR1 LGHDT and CDR2 YNNKEL (reference sequence). This CDR3 is 15 amino acids long. The V segment lost 3 bases and the J segment 2 bases; nucleotides outside the gene matches: 3. CDR3 nucleotide sequence: TGTGCCAGCAGCCATCCTAGCGGGGGACAAGAGACCCAGTACTTC. Translated, it gives CASSHPSGGQETQYF.

The rearrangement links TRBV21-1 to TRBJ2-2; whether TRBD1, the table's D call, matches the DNA was not checked. TRBV21-1 has pseudogene status. The CDR3 loop spans 15 amino acids. The DNA for the CDR3 is TGTGCCAGCACCGGACAGGCCTCGAACACCGGGGAGCTGTTTTTT. Residues: CASTGQASNTGELFF.

The genes are TRBV4-1 and TRBJ1-2; the match to TRBD1 covers 7 bases. V gave up 0 bases and J gave up 5 bases; unmatched junction bases: 15. CDR1 is MGHRA, CDR2 YSYEKL, per germline. CDR3 size: 18 residues. The CDR3 nucleotides read TGCGCCAGCAGCCAAGAGGAGACAGGGAAGAGTAGAAGGTATGGCTACACCTTC. Its protein is CASSQEETGKSRRYGYTF.

V gene TRBV5-1 combines with J gene TRBJ2-3, with 9 bases that match TRBD2. Trimming at V came to 4 bases and at J to 12 bases, leaving 9 bases not matched to a gene. The length of the CDR3 is 13 residues. CDR1 SGHRS and CDR2 YFSETQ come from the germline V gene. This CDR3 is CASSEAGGPGQYF. DNA for the CDR3: TGCGCCAGCAGCGAAGCGGGGGGCCCGGGACAGTATTTT.

V and J are TRBV5-4 and TRBJ2-7; 9 bases map to TRBD1. Germline V gene lookup returns CDR1 SGHNT and CDR2 YYREEE (reference sequence). V trimming: 3 bases; J trimming: 3 bases; junction bases outside the gene matches: 10. CDR3 size: 16 residues. CDR3 loop: CASSSTSGTGRYEQYF. For the CDR3, the DNA is TGTGCCAGCAGCTCTACCAGCGGGACAGGGCGCTACGAGCAGTACTTC.

This sequence joins TRBV11-2 and TRBJ2-3; 7 bases are shared with TRBD2. V gave up 0 bases and J gave up 2 bases; unmatched junction bases: 5. Germline V gene lookup returns CDR1 SGHAT and CDR2 FQNNGV. The CDR3 contains 16 residues. The CDR3 coding sequence is TGTGCCAGCAGCTTAGAGGGTCGGGGGGTCACAGATACGCAGTATTTT. This gives the protein CASSLEGRGVTDTQYF.

The chain is built from TRBV12-3 or TRBV12-4 and TRBJ1-5; unclear D gene. Trimming took 3 bases from V and 6 from J, leaving 6 bases between them. The CDR3 is 12 residues long. The CDR3 sequence: CASSFFRQPQHF. The CDR3, as DNA: TGTGCCAGCAGTTTTTTCCGTCAGCCCCAGCATTTT.